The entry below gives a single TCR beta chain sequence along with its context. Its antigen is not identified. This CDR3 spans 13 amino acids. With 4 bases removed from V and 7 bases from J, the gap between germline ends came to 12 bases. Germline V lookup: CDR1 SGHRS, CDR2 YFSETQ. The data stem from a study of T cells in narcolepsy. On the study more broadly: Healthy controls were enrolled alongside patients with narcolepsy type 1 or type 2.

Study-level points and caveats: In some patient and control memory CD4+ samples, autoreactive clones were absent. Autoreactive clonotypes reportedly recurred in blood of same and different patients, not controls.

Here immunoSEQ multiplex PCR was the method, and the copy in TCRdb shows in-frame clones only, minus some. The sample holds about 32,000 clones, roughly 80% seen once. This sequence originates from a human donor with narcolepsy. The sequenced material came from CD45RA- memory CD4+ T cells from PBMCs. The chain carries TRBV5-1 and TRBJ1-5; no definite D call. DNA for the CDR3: TGCGCCAGCAGCCAATTTCCCGACCAGCCCCAGCATTTT. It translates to CASSQFPDQPQHF.